This TCR beta chain was sequenced for a study of blood T cell repertoires in COVID-19. In the study overall: COVID-19 samples collected from the United States, Italy and Spain covered acute and convalescent phases. Nucleic acid was either cDNA or gDNA, and it came from T cells, B-cell-depleted T cells, or PBMCs.

V was pared by 5 bases and J by 4 bases, with 6 bases of the junction left unmatched. Germline CDR1 reads MNHEY; CDR2 reads SMNVEV (reference sequence). The CDR3 covers 15 residues. In the original processing: Reference gene primer amplification yielded estimated nucleated cell counts. Method: immunoSEQ multiplex PCR; TCRdb's copy keeps in-frame clones and lacks some. D and trimming come from the DNA, and the V and J calls and clone size come from that table. The top ten hold approximately 5.2% of the sample, which has a few hundred thousand clones, 75% to 85% seen once. While infection was still active, Seattle patients were enrolled and then followed longitudinally.

The chain carries TRBV27 and TRBJ2-1; 9 nucleotides match TRBD2. The specimen was peripheral blood. The sequence was collected from a woman aged 70-85 years with COVID-19, enrolled during active disease. In nucleotides, the CDR3 is TGTGCCAGCAGTCTTAGCGGGAGACTTTACAATGAGCAGTTCTTC. It encodes CASSLSGRLYNEQFF.